A single sample gave rise to the 25 T cell receptor beta chains below, sequenced in a study of regulatory T cells in long-lasting Graves disease. iRepertoire HTBI primers and Arm-PCR of CDR3 regions built TCR beta libraries. TCRdb processed the multiplex PCR reads anew with MiXCR; each CDR3 protein has one entry. The sample has some 500,000 distinct CDR3 sequences, less than 15% seen once. The sample's time point: newly diagnosed GD, antithyroid drugs for less than 3 months. The TCR library was made from RNA extracted from PBMCs. These records were also assigned to another study, of T cells in Graves' hyperthyroidism and ophthalmopathy.

The sequencing used peripheral blood mononuclear cells (PBMCs), collected at new diagnosis, from a patient treated with antithyroid drugs. The receptors shown here come from a man aged 25-45 years with Graves disease.

This clonotype was picked up many times. The chain recombines TRBV15 with TRBJ2-7; possible D gene TRBD1, 5 bases. Per germline, CDR1 LNHNV and CDR2 YYDKDF (reference sequence). The CDR3 loop spans 15 amino acids. V gave up 4 bases and J gave up 2 bases, with 15 bases separating them. In DNA form, the CDR3 reads TGTGCCACCAGCAAGATGGGGCTACCAACCTACGAGCAGTACTTC. Protein product: CATSKMGLPTYEQYF.

The chain uses TRBV5-1 and TRBJ1-1; no definite D call. The CDR3 extends over 14 amino acids. In germline, CDR1 is SGHRS, CDR2 YFSETQ. The V end was cut by 7 bases, the J end by 0 bases, with 13 bases between. The CDR3 DNA reads as TGCGCCAGCGGGAGGGCGGAATTGAACACTGAAGCTTTCTTT. Translation: CASGRAELNTEAFF.

This chain links TRBV10-3 with TRBJ2-3, with 8 bases fitting TRBD2. The J segment lost 1 base and the V segment lost 11 bases, leaving 14 bases of the junction unmatched. CDR1 and CDR2 from the germline V gene are ENHRY and SYGVKD. CDR3 size: 16 residues. As DNA, the CDR3 is TGTGCCCCAACCTCGGGGCTAGCGGGTCGCACAGATACGCAGTATTTT. The encoded protein is CAPTSGLAGRTDTQYF.

This clonotype was recorded a few times. The chain couples TRBV18 to TRBJ2-7; 8 nucleotides agree with TRBD2. Germline CDR1 is KGHSH and CDR2 is LQKENI. With V trimmed by 2 bases and J by 5 bases, 5 bases remained unmatched. CDR3 length: 14 residues. The CDR3 protein is CASSPITSGNEQYF. CDR3 nucleotides: TGTGCCAGCTCACCAATAACTAGCGGTAACGAGCAGTACTTC.

Comments on this clonotype: Just one base apart from a much larger clone, this may be a read error. This likely comes from a read error, as the CDR3 has no conserved phenylalanine or tryptophan at its end. The DNA is omitted, as the CDR3 cannot be located on it reliably, and the CDR3 follows TCRdb's listing. V gene TRBV11-2 combines with J gene TRBJ2-1; the table gives TRBD1 as D, unverified against the DNA. From germline, CDR1 is SGHAT and CDR2 FQNNGV. Counting both end residues, the CDR3 totals 15 amino acids. CDR3 protein: CASSPHLRGTDTQYL.

This clonotype was seen more than once but under ten times. CDR3 DNA sequence: TGTGCCAGCAGCTGGGGTCAGGGTAGCAATCAGCCCCAGCATTTT. Amino acids: CASSWGQGSNQPQHF. The chain couples TRBV7-8 to TRBJ1-5, with a weak D call TRBD1 (5 bases). In germline, CDR1 is SGHVS, CDR2 FQNEAQ. The CDR3 runs 15 residues. The V gene lost 4 bases and the J gene lost 0 bases, with 10 bases spanning the gap.

J is TRBJ2-7 and V is TRBV9, with D possibly being TRBD1 (7 bases). Germline V gene lookup returns CDR1 SGDLS and CDR2 YYNGEE. The CDR3 spans 13 residues. V lost 5 bases to trimming and J lost 7 bases, with 16 bases between them. CDR3 in amino acids: CASSGGTAEEQYF. The CDR3 DNA is TGTGCCAGCAGTGGAGGGACAGCTGAGGAGCAGTACTTC.

Remarks on this clonotype: Relative to the germline gene, one junction end is altered; a read error may explain this. V gene TRBV7-6 combines with J gene TRBJ2-2; 8 bases are shared with TRBD1. The CDR3 has 15 residues. Per the germline V gene, CDR1 is SGHVS and CDR2 is FNYEAQ. The CDR3 protein is CANSSNVQGDGELFF. CDR3 nucleotide sequence: TGTGCCAACAGCTCGAACGTACAGGGGGACGGGGAGCTGTTTTTT. The full variable domain, in which reference TRBV7-6 and TRBJ2-2 provide the parts outside the CDR3, is GAGVSQSPRYKVTKRGQDVALRCDPISGHVSLYWYRQALGQGPEFLTYFNYEAQQDKSGLPNDRFSAERPEGSISTLTIQRTEQRDSAMYRCANSSNVQGDGELFFGEGSRLTVL.

Regarding this clonotype: This may come from a read error, since a much larger clone is one base off. The chain combines TRBV9 with TRBJ2-3, with D possibly called TRBD1 or TRBD2 (5 bases each). CDR3 length: 13 residues. Germline-derived CDR1 and CDR2 are SGDLS and YYNGEE. The CDR3 DNA reads TGTGCCGGCAGCGTAGAGGGGTTAGATACGCAGTATTTT. This translates into CAGSVEGLDTQYF.

This clonotype was observed at least ten times. The chain links TRBV5-1 to TRBJ2-2, with 9 positions matching TRBD1. Unmatched junction bases numbered 6, after V lost 5 bases and J lost 4 bases. The V gene's germline CDR1 is SGHRS and CDR2 YFSETQ. The CDR3 has 15 residues. CDR3 DNA sequence: TGCGCCAGCAGATCGGGACAGGGAAGCACCGGGGAGCTGTTTTTT. Translated, it gives CASRSGQGSTGELFF.

This clonotype was counted at least ten times. This rearrangement joins TRBV24-1 to TRBJ1-2; the D gene is possibly TRBD1 (6 bases). The CDR3 is 16 residues long. The V gene's germline CDR1 is KGHDR and CDR2 SFDVKD. The germline V and J ends were trimmed by 4 bases and 3 bases, with 17 bases remaining between them. CDR3 sequence (DNA): TGTGCCACCAGTGAACAACAGGGACGTGTCGACTATGGCTACACCTTC. Translated, it gives CATSEQQGRVDYGYTF.

This clonotype was seen repeatedly, ten times or more. Relative to the germline gene, one junction end is altered; a read error may explain this. The chain joins TRBV30 to TRBJ2-7, with TRBD2 matching over 13 bases. The CDR3 covers 17 residues. CDR1 GTSNPN and CDR2 SVGIG come from the germline V gene (reference sequence). As DNA, the CDR3 is TGTGCCTGGAGTGTAGCCAGGACTAGCGGGAGACCGGACGAACAGTACTTC. Translating gives CAWSVARTSGRPDEQYF.

This clonotype was detected many times. The rearrangement uses TRBV20-1 and TRBJ1-2; a possible D gene is TRBD1 (5 bases). There are 10 residues in the CDR3. V lost 7 bases and J lost 8, with 11 bases in between. Germline CDR1 reads DFQATT; CDR2 reads SNEGSKA (reference sequence). This CDR3 reads CSVGGKGYTF. The CDR3 nucleotides are TGCAGTGTCGGGGGGAAAGGCTACACCTTC.

This clonotype was recorded a few times. The chain has TRBV25-1 and TRBJ2-2, with D perhaps matching TRBD2 (6 bases). The CDR3 totals 15 residues. Germline V gene lookup returns CDR1 MGHDK and CDR2 SYGVNS. V lost 6 bases to trimming and J lost 6 bases, with 17 bases between them. CDR3 nucleotides: TGTGCCAGCAGACCGGACTACCTTGGGTCCGGGGAGCTGTTTTTT. It yields the protein CASRPDYLGSGELFF.

The genes are TRBV6-1 and TRBJ2-7, with 9 bases lining up with TRBD2. The CDR3 is made up of 15 amino acids. Trimming at V came to 4 bases and at J to 4 bases, leaving 8 bases not matched to a gene. Per the germline V gene, CDR1 is MNHNS and CDR2 is SASEGT. As DNA, the CDR3 is TGTGCCAGCAGTGGTATTAGCGGGAGAGCATACGAGCAGTACTTC. It translates to CASSGISGRAYEQYF.

The chain uses TRBV29-1 and TRBJ2-7, with D possibly TRBD2 on 5 matching bases. V lost 0 bases and J 7 bases, leaving 13 bases between the germline ends. The CDR3 length is 13 residues. Germline V gene sequence: CDR1 SQVTM, CDR2 ANQGSEA. CDR3 nucleotides: TGCAGCGTTGAAGATCTCGGGGATTTTGAGCAGTACTTC. Protein: CSVEDLGDFEQYF.

This clonotype was picked up many times. The V gene is TRBV11-2, the J gene TRBJ2-2; 9 bases are a match to TRBD1. The junction had 4 bases not matched to a gene; V was cut back by 4 bases and J by 1 base. CDR3 size: 16 residues. Germline CDR1 is SGHAT and CDR2 is FQNNGV. The CDR3 DNA sequence: TGTGCCAGCAGCTCACAGGGGGCCGTGAACACCGGGGAGCTGTTTTTT. Protein sequence: CASSSQGAVNTGELFF.

The V gene is TRBV5-1, the J gene TRBJ2-7; 8 nucleotides match TRBD1. This CDR3 has 13 residues. V was pared by 4 bases and J by 5 bases, with 5 bases of the junction left unmatched. Germline CDR1 reads SGHRS; CDR2 reads YFSETQ. CDR3 coding DNA: TGCGCCAGCAGCCAGACAGGGGCGGACGAGCAGTACTTC. This codes for CASSQTGADEQYF.

V gene TRBV2 combines with J gene TRBJ1-1, with D possibly TRBD1 on 5 matching bases. The V and J ends lost 7 bases and 1 base respectively, with 10 bases between them. From germline, CDR1 is SNHLY and CDR2 FYNNEI. The CDR3 totals 13 residues. CDR3 sequence reads: CASTNTGNTEAFF. DNA of the CDR3: TGTGCCAGCACCAATACAGGGAACACTGAAGCTTTCTTT.

V usage is TRBV15 and J usage is TRBJ2-3; 7 nucleotides align to TRBD2. V shed 1 base, J shed 0 bases, and the junction held 7 bases outside the gene matches. This CDR3 has 17 residues. From germline, CDR1 is LNHNV and CDR2 YYDKDF (reference sequence). DNA for the CDR3: TGTGCCACCAGCAGAGGTTTGCGAGCGGGGAGCACAGATACGCAGTATTTT. It yields the protein CATSRGLRAGSTDTQYF. The full variable domain, rest sourced from reference TRBV15 and TRBJ2-3, is DAMVIQNPRYQVTQFGKPVTLSCSQTLNHNVMYWYQQKSSQAPKLLFHYYDKDFNNEADTPDNFQSRRPNTSFCFLDIRSPGLGDTAMYLCATSRGLRAGSTDTQYFGPGTRLTVL.

Concerning this clonotype itself: A much larger clone lies a single base off, so this may be a read error. The chain combines TRBV3-1 with TRBJ2-3; 10 bases are a match to TRBD2. Trimming removed 2 bases from V and 10 bases from J; junction bases left unmatched: 6. The V gene's germline CDR1 is LGHDT and CDR2 YNNKEL (reference sequence). This CDR3 comprises 14 residues. The CDR3 spells CASSQSSGGEPQYF. The CDR3 region has the DNA TGTGCCAGCAGCCAATCTAGCGGGGGTGAGCCGCAGTATTTT.

This clonotype was seen repeatedly, ten times or more. The chain has TRBV7-8 and TRBJ2-1; either TRBD1 or TRBD2 may supply D (5 bases each). The CDR3 runs 15 residues. V gave up 0 bases and J gave up 8 bases, with 14 bases separating them. Germline assignment: CDR1 SGHVS and CDR2 FQNEAQ. CDR3: CASSLALLGAHEQFF. The CDR3 region has the DNA TGTGCCAGCAGCTTAGCGCTACTCGGGGCCCATGAGCAGTTCTTC.

V is TRBV19 and J is TRBJ2-3, with 10 bases that match TRBD1. Trimming cost V 11 bases and J 2 bases; bases outside gene matches: 10. The CDR3 consists of 15 residues. The germline gives CDR1 LNHDA, CDR2 SQIVND (reference sequence). CDR3 residues: CASQDRGSNTDTQYF. Here the CDR3 DNA reads TGTGCCTCACAGGACAGGGGGTCCAACACAGATACGCAGTATTTT.

At least ten counts were recorded for this clonotype. V and J are TRBV5-1 and TRBJ2-7, with no clear D. The V end was cut by 0 bases, the J end by 1 base, with 11 bases between. This CDR3 is built from 15 residues. Germline assignment: CDR1 SGHRS and CDR2 YFSETQ. CDR3 loop: CASSLAISRSYEQYF. The DNA for the CDR3 is TGCGCCAGCAGCTTGGCCATATCTAGGTCCTACGAGCAGTACTTC. Together with reference TRBV5-1 and TRBJ2-7, the CDR3 gives the full variable domain: KAGVTQTPRYLIKTRGQQVTLSCSPISGHRSVSWYQQTPGQGLQFLFEYFSETQRNKGNFPGRFSGRQFSNSRSEMNVSTLELGDSALYLCASSLAISRSYEQYFGPGTRLTVT.

The chain has TRBV28 and TRBJ2-3; D not certain. The V gene's germline CDR1 is MDHEN and CDR2 SYDVKM. Trimming shortened V by 3 bases and J by 0 bases, and 7 bases separated the two germline ends. The CDR3 covers 14 residues. This CDR3 is CASSLTRSTDTQYF. In nucleotides, the CDR3 is TGTGCCAGCAGTTTGACTCGTAGCACAGATACGCAGTATTTT.